The present T cell receptor beta chain was sequenced within a study of T cells in Graves' hyperthyroidism and ophthalmopathy. This clonotype was seen a few times. Its target is unknown. Graves' hyperthyroidism qualified as stable when ophthalmopathy did not progress within 18 months. The CDR3 has 15 residues. Per germline, CDR1 SGHVS and CDR2 FQNEAQ. V was trimmed by 1 base and J by 4 bases, leaving 13 bases between them. From RNA transcripts, TCR beta CDR3 regions were amplified. Primed by the HTBI set, a first-round RT-PCR was run on the TCR CDR3. TCRdb used MiXCR to reprocess the multiplex PCR reads, holding one entry per CDR3 protein. The sample contains approximately 360,000 distinct CDR3 sequences, roughly 25% of which appear only once. Whole-study findings and limits: Most thyroid-expanded clonotypes above 0.001 were also found in blood.

The gene calls are TRBV7-8 and TRBJ1-2, with D possibly matching TRBD1 (5 bases). The sequencing input was blood. This receptor was taken from a man aged 50 to 59 with Graves' hyperthyroidism. The CDR3 sequence: CASSLVRTSLYGYTF. The CDR3 region has the DNA TGTGCCAGCAGCTTAGTCAGGACAAGTCTCTATGGCTACACCTTC.